The 6 T cell receptor beta chains below were found in one sample sequenced in a study of circulating and synovial CD4+ cells in juvenile arthritis. The table came from immunoSEQ multiplex PCR; TCRdb's copy has only in-frame clones and leaves some out. The table lists 30,000 to 40,000 clones, more than 90% of them singletons. Sequenced input: CD4+ T cells from blood. Every receptor here comes from a human donor with juvenile idiopathic arthritis.

The J gene is TRBJ2-7, the V gene TRBV30; D unclear. The CDR3 covers 13 residues. The V gene lost 2 bases and the J gene lost 5 bases, with 13 bases spanning the gap. Germline CDR1 and CDR2: GTSNPN and SVGIG (reference sequence). CDR3 sequence: CAWSRRSLDEQYF. DNA for the CDR3: TGTGCCTGGAGTAGGCGGTCGTTGGACGAGCAGTACTTC.

The V call is TRBV15, the J call TRBJ1-5; a weak D match, TRBD1 (6 bases). The CDR3 runs to 15 residues. V shed 6 bases and J shed 10 bases, with 22 bases lying between them. The germline CDR1 and CDR2 sequences are LNHNV and YYDKDF (reference sequence). CDR3 sequence reads: CATRTGQQGGNPQHF. The CDR3 DNA is TGTGCCACCAGGACCGGACAGCAAGGGGGTAACCCCCAGCATTTT.

This clone showed up just once. A read error may produce the germline difference seen at one junction end. This rearrangement joins TRBV28 to TRBJ2-1; 8 bases are shared with TRBD1. Germline CDR1 MDHEN, CDR2 SYDVKM. The CDR3 length is 14 residues. CDR3 nucleotide sequence: TGTGCCAGCAGTTTACCCCGGACAGGGACGGGTCGGCTCTTC. Encoded protein: CASSLPRTGTGRLF.

The chain is built from TRBV4-1 and TRBJ2-7; 12 bases agree with TRBD2. Trimming at V came to 4 bases and at J to 4 bases, leaving 2 bases not matched to a gene. Germline CDR1 reads MGHRA; CDR2 reads YSYEKL. This CDR3 spans 14 amino acids. The CDR3, as DNA: TGCGCCAGCAGCCGGACTAGCGGGGATTACGAGCAGTACTTC. Translation gives CASSRTSGDYEQYF.

The V gene is TRBV4-1, the J gene TRBJ2-4; TRBD1 aligns across 7 bases. The CDR3 has 19 residues. V trimming: 1 base; J trimming: 4 bases; junction bases outside the gene matches: 16. Germline V gene data show CDR1 as MGHRA and CDR2 as YSYEKL. The CDR3 DNA reads TGCGCCAGCAGCCAAGTTCACCTGGTTAAGACACAGGGGAAAAACATTCAGTACTTC. It translates to CASSQVHLVKTQGKNIQYF.

The chain uses TRBV4-2 and TRBJ1-1, with a tentative D call TRBD1 (5 bases). CDR3 size: 11 residues. The germline gives CDR1 LGHNA, CDR2 YNFKEQ. V gave up 6 bases and J gave up 8 bases, with 10 bases separating them. The CDR3 bases are TGTGCCAGCAGGGACCAGGGCGAAGCTTTCTTT. Translating it yields CASRDQGEAFF.